The T cell receptor (beta chain) under discussion was sequenced for a study of Ad26.COV2.S vaccination and SARS-CoV-2 variants. Study-level information: Ad26.COV2.S was injected intramuscularly once or twice, 56 days apart.

Study outcomes and limitations: It is possible that the TCR breadth and depth analyses underestimated the total T cell responses.

The table came from immunoSEQ multiplex PCR; TCRdb's copy has only in-frame clones and leaves some out. The table shows roughly 510,000 clones, with around 85% occurring only once. Treatment in this sample: about 20 received Ad26.COV2.S at low or high dose, single or two shots; roughly 5 received placebo; per-sample allocation not given. Collection of samples fell on day 63 after the first vaccine or placebo injection. This adult donor, from Boston, was 18-55 years old. An Ad26 vector expressing Wuhan-strain SARS-CoV-2 spike constituted the vaccine. A word on this clone: Its antigen is not identified.

CDR3 length: 15 residues. Per germline, CDR1 SGDLS and CDR2 YYNGEE. V shed 4 bases, J shed 5 bases, and the junction held 10 bases outside the gene matches. The sample consisted of peripheral blood, taken in a trial of Ad26.COV2.S vaccine versus placebo. V and J are TRBV9 and TRBJ2-7; 9 bases line up with TRBD1. The receptor was derived from a person aged 18-60 years who received the Ad26.COV2.S COVID-19 vaccine or a placebo. The CDR3 DNA sequence: TGTGCCAGCAGCCCGAGACTTGGGACAGGGAACGAGCAGTACTTC. Protein: CASSPRLGTGNEQYF.